The rows below give T cell receptor beta chains drawn from one sample of a study of T cells after yellow fever vaccination. TCRdb re-called the 5' RACE reads with MiXCR, one entry per CDR3 protein. The data show 360,000 or so distinct CDR3 sequences, 11% seen once. The input for sequencing was PBMCs, taken on the day of the first yellow fever vaccination. The receptors stem from a young man who received the YFV17D yellow fever vaccine. Both conserved end residues are part of each CDR3. D genes are given only for firm matches. The size field is filled for only some rows; it gives once, few, many or a size class.

TRBD2	TRBJ2-3	many	TRBV5-1	CASSLETSGGPGHTQYF	TGCGCCAGCAGCTTGGAGACTAGCGGGGGCCCGGGGCATACGCAGTATTTT
-	TRBJ2-2	-	TRBV5-5	CASSLGGPNKSGELFF	TGTGCCAGCAGCTTAGGGGGGCCCAACAAATCCGGGGAGCTGTTTTTT
TRBD1	TRBJ2-2	-	TRBV2	CASSVDRAGELFF	TGTGCCAGCAGCGTTGACAGGGCCGGGGAGCTGTTTTTT
TRBD1	TRBJ2-4	-	TRBV29-1	CSVRTGAKNIQYF	TGCAGCGTTCGGACAGGGGCAAAAAACATTCAGTACTTC
-	TRBJ2-2	few	TRBV10-3	CAISEYQYGTGELFF	TGTGCCATCAGTGAATACCAATACGGGACCGGGGAGCTGTTTTTT
-	TRBJ2-5	many	TRBV5-1	CASPYIEETQYF	TGCGCCAGCCCCTATATTGAAGAGACCCAGTACTTC
TRBD2	TRBJ2-5	many	TRBV7-9	CASSPGLAALETQYF	TGTGCCAGCAGCCCCGGACTAGCGGCATTAGAGACCCAGTACTTC
-	TRBJ2-1	few	TRBV5-5	CASSWSGQPYNEQFF	TGTGCCAGCAGCTGGTCGGGGCAACCCTACAATGAGCAGTTCTTC
-	TRBJ2-5	few	TRBV29-1	CSVEVRAYRSLETQYF	TGCAGCGTTGAAGTTAGGGCGTATAGGTCGTTAGAGACCCAGTACTTC
-	TRBJ1-1	-	TRBV20-1	CSARGLVPGVNTEAFF	TGCAGTGCTAGGGGACTCGTCCCGGGGGTGAACACTGAAGCTTTCTTT
TRBD2	TRBJ2-5	-	TRBV11-2	CASSFHLTAGGAGETQYF	TGTGCCAGCAGCTTCCACCTGACCGCGGGGGGGGCAGGAGAGACCCAGTACTTC
-	TRBJ1-4	few	TRBV5-1	CASRRENEKLFF	TGCGCCAGCAGGCGGGAAAATGAAAAACTGTTTTTT
-	TRBJ2-1	-	TRBV7-9	CASTLGPGEQFF	TGTGCCAGCACCCTGGGGCCAGGGGAGCAGTTCTTC
-	TRBJ1-5	few	TRBV20-1	CSASFSNQPQHF	TGCAGTGCTAGTTTTAGCAATCAGCCCCAGCATTTT
-	TRBJ1-6	many	TRBV20-1	CSADGRSTYSPLHF	TGCAGTGCCGATGGGAGGTCCACCTATTCACCCCTCCACTTT
-	TRBJ1-4	few	TRBV7-9	CASSPHFPGQKNEKLFF	TGTGCCAGCAGCCCCCATTTCCCGGGACAAAAAAATGAAAAACTGTTTTTT